This T cell receptor (beta chain) was captured in a study of lymphopenia after photon versus proton radiotherapy. Broader study findings: Photon-treated patients lost naive T cells and TCR diversity; proton-treated stayed stable. After lymphocyte nadir, photon-treated repertoires showed oligoclonal expansion, especially CD8+ Temra.

This CDR3 contains 13 residues. In germline, CDR1 is LNHDA, CDR2 SQIVND (reference sequence). V lost 6 bases and J lost 7, with 15 bases in between. With respect to this clone: Its matching antigen is unknown.

Sequencing was performed with immunoSEQ multiplex PCR; in TCRdb, only in-frame clones are kept and a portion is missing. The table records some 30,000 clones, 80% to 90% of them present only once. V gene TRBV19 combines with J gene TRBJ1-1, with D uncertain. This receptor was obtained from a woman aged 70-85 years with pancreatic cancer. Some clones in this sample may be carry-over from other donors' samples. Sequencing used peripheral blood, obtained from a patient treated with proton-based radiotherapy. The CDR3 is CASSPDRWVEAFF. The CDR3 DNA is TGTGCCAGTAGCCCGGACCGTTGGGTTGAAGCTTTCTTT.